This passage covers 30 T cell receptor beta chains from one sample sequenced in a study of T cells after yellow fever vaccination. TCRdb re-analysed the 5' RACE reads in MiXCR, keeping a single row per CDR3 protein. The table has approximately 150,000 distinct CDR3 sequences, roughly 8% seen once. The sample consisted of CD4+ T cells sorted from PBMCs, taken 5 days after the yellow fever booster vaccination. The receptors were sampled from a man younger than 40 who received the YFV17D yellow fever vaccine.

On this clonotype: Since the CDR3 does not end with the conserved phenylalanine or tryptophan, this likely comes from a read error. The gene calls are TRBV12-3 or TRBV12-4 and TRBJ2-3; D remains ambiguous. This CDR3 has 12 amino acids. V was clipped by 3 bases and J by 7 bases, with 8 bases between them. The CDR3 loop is CASSLRGNTQYL. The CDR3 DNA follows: TGTGCCAGCAGTTTGCGCGGTAATACGCAGTATCTT.

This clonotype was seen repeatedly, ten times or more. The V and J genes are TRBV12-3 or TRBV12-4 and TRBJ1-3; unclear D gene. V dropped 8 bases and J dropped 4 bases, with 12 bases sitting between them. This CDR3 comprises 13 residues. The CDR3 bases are TGTGCCAGCTCGCTTGAGGCCGGAAACACCATATATTTT. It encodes CASSLEAGNTIYF.

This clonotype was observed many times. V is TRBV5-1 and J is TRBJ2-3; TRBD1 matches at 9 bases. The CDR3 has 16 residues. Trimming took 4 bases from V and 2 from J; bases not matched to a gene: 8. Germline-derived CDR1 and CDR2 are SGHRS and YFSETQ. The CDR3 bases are TGCGCCAGCAGCGGGGGACAGGGCAGGCACACAGATACGCAGTATTTT. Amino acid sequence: CASSGGQGRHTDTQYF.

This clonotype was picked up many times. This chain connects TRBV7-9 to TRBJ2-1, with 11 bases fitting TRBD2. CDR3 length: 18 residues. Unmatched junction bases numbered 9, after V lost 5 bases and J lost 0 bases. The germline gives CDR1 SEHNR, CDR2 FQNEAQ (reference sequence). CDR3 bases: TGTGCCAGCAGCCCCGGGACTAGCGGCCCGAGCTCCTACAATGAGCAGTTCTTC. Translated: CASSPGTSGPSSYNEQFF.

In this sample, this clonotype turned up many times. The CDR3 DNA follows: TGTGCCAGCAGCGTTCAAGATGGGGAGCAGTACTTC. Its translation: CASSVQDGEQYF. The chain is built from TRBV7-9 and TRBJ2-7; D uncertain. Deletions cut 5 bases from V and 7 bases from J, with 12 bases between. The CDR3 length is 12 residues. Germline loops: CDR1 SEHNR, CDR2 FQNEAQ (reference sequence).

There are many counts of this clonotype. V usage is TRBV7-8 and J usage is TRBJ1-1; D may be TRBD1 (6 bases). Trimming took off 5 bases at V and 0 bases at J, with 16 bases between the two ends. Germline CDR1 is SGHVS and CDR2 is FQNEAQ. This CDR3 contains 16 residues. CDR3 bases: TGTGCCAGCAGCCCACAAACCAGGGACATGAACACTGAAGCTTTCTTT. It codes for CASSPQTRDMNTEAFF.

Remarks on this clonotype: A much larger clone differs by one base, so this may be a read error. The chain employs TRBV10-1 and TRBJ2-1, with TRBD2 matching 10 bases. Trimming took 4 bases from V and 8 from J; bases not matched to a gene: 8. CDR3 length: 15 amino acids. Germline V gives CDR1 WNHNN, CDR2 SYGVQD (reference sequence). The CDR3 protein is CASSGGTSEIYEQFF. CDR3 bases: TGCGCCAGCAGTGGGGGGACTAGCGAGATTTATGAGCAGTTCTTC.

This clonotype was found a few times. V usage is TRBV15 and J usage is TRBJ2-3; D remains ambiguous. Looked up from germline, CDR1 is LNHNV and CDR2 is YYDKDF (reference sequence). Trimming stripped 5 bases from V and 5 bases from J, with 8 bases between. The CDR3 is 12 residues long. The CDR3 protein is CATSFSGDTQYF. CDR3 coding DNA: TGTGCCACCAGCTTCAGTGGAGATACGCAGTATTTT.

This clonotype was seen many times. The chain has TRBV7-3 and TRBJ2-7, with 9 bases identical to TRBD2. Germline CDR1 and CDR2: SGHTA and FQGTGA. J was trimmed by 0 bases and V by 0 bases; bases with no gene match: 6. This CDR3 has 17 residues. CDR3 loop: CASSLTGGSGSSYEQYF. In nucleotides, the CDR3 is TGTGCCAGCAGCTTAACAGGGGGTAGCGGGAGCTCCTACGAGCAGTACTTC. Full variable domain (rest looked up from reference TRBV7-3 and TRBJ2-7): GAGVSQTPSNKVTEKGKYVELRCDPISGHTALYWYRQSLGQGPEFLIYFQGTGAADDSGLPNDRFFAVRPEGSVSTLKIQRTERGDSAVYLCASSLTGGSGSSYEQYFGPGTRLTVT.

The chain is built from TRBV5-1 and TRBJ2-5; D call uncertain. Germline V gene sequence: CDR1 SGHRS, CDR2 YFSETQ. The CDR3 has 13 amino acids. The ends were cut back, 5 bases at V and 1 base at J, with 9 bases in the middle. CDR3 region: CASRFSSQETQYF. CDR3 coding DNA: TGCGCCAGCAGGTTCTCTTCCCAAGAGACCCAGTACTTC.

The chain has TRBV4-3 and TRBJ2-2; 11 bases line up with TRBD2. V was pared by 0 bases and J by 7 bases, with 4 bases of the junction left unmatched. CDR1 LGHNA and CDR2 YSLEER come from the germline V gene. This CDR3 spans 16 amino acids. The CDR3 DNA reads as TGCGCCAGCAGCCAAGATCGAACTAGCGGGGGCGGGGAGCTGTTTTTT. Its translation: CASSQDRTSGGGELFF.

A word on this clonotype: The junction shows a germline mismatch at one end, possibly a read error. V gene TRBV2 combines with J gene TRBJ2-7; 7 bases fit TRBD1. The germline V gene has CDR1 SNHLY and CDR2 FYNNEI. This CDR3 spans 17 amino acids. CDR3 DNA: TGTGCCATCAGTTTGGACAGGACCTTCCTAGGAACCTACGAGCAGTACTTC. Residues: CAISLDRTFLGTYEQYF.

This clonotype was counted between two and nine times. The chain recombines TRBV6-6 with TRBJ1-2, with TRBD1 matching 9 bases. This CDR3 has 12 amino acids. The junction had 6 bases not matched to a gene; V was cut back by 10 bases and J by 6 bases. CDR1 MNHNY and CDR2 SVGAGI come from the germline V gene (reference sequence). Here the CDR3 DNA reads TGTGCCACCTGGACAGGGGTGAATGGCTACACCTTC. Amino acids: CATWTGVNGYTF.

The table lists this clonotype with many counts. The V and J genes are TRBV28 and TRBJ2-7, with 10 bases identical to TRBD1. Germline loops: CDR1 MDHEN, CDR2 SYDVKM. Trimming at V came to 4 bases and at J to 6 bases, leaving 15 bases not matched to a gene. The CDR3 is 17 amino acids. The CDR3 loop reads CASSSNIRDRGRGEQYF. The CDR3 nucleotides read TGTGCCAGCAGTTCAAATATCCGGGACAGGGGACGCGGCGAGCAGTACTTC. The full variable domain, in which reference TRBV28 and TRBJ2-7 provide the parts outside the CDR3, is DVKVTQSSRYLVKRTGEKVFLECVQDMDHENMFWYRQDPGLGLRLIYFSYDVKMKEKGDIPEGYSVSREKKERFSLILESASTNQTSMYLCASSSNIRDRGRGEQYFGPGTRLTVT.

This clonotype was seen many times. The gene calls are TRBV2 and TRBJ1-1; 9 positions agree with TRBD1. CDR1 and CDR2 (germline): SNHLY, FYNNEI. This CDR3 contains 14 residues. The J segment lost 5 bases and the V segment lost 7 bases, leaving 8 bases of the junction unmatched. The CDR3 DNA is TGTGCCAGCACTGGACAGGGGAAGGGTACTGAAGCTTTCTTT. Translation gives CASTGQGKGTEAFF.

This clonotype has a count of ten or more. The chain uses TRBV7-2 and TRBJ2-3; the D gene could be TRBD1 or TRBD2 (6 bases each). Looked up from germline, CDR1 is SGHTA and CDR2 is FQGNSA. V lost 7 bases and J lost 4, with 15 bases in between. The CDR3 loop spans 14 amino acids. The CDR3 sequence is CASTKGQRADTQYF. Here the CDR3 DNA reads TGTGCCAGCACCAAAGGACAGCGGGCAGATACGCAGTATTTT. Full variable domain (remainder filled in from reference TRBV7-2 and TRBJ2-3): GAGVSQSPSNKVTEKGKDVELRCDPISGHTALYWYRQSLGQGLEFLIYFQGNSAPDKSGLPSDRFSAERTGGSVSTLTIQRTQQEDSAVYLCASTKGQRADTQYFGPGTRLTVL.

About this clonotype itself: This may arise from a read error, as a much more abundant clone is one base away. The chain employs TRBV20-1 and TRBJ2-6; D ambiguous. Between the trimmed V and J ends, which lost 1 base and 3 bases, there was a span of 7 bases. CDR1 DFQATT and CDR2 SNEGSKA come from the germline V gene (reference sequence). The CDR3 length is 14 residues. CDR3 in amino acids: CSARGQLGANVLTF. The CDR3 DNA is TGCAGTGCTAGAGGTCAGCTTGGGGCCAACGTCCTGACTTTC.

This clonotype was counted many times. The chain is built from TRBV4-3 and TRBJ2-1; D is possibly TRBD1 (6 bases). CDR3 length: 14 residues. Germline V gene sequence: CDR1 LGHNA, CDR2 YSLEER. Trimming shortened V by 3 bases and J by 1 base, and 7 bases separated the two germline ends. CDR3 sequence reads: CASSQDSSYNEQFF. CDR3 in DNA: TGCGCCAGCAGCCAGGACAGTTCCTACAATGAGCAGTTCTTC.

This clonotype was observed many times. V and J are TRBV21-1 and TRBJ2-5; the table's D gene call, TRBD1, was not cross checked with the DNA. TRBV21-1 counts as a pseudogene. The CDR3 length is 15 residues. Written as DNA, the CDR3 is TGTGCCAGCAGCAAACACGACAGCCTAGGGGAGACCCAGTACTTC. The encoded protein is CASSKHDSLGETQYF.

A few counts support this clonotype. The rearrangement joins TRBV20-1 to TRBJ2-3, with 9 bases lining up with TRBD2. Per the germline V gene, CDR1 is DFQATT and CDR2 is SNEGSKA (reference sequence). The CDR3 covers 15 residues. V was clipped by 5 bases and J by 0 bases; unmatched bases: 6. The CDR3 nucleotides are TGCAGTGCTGCCTCGGCGGGAGGGAGCACAGATACGCAGTATTTT. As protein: CSAASAGGSTDTQYF.

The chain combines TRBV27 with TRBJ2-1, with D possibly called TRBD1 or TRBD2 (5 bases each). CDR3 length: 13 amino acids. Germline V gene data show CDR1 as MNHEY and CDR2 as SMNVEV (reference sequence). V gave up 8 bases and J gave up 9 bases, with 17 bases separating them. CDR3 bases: TGTGCCAGCTGGCAGCCGATGGGACCTGAGCAGTTCTTC. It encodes CASWQPMGPEQFF.

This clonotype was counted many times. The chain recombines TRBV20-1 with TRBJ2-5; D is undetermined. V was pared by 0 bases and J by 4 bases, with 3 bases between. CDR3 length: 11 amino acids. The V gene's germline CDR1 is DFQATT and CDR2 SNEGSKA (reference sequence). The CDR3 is CSARDRETQYF. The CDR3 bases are TGCAGTGCTAGAGATCGAGAGACCCAGTACTTC.

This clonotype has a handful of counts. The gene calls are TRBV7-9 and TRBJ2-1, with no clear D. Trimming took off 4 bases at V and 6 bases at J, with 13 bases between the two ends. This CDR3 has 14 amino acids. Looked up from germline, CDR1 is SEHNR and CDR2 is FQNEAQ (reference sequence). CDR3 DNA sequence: TGTGCCAGCAGCTCCCAAAGAAAGGGCAATGAGCAGTTCTTC. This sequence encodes CASSSQRKGNEQFF.

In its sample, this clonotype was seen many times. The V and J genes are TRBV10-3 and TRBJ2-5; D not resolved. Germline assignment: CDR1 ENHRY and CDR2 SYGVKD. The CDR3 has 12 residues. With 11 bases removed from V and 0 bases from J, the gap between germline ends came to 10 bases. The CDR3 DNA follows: TGTGCCTCAAGTTGGGACCAAGAGACCCAGTACTTC. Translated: CASSWDQETQYF.

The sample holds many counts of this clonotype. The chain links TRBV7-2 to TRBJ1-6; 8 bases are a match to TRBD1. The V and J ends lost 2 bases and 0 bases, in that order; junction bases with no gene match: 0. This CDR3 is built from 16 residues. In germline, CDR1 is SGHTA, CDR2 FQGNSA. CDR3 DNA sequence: TGTGCCAGCAGCTTACAGGGGGCCTCCTATAATTCACCCCTCCACTTT. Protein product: CASSLQGASYNSPLHF.

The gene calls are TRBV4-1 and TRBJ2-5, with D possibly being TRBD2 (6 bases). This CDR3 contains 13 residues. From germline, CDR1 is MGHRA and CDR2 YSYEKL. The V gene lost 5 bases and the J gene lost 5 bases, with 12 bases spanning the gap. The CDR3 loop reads CASSDGRRETQYF. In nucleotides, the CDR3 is TGCGCCAGCAGCGACGGGAGACGCGAGACCCAGTACTTC.

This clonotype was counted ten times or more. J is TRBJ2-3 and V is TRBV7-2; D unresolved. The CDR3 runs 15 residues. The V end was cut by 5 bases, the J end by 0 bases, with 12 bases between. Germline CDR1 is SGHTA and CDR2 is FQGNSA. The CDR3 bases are TGTGCCAGCAGCCCTTACGTGGGGAGCACAGATACGCAGTATTTT. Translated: CASSPYVGSTDTQYF.

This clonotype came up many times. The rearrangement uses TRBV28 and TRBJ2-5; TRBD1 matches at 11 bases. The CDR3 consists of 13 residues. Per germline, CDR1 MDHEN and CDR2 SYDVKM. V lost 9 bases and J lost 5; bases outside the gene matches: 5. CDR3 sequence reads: CASGQGARETQYF. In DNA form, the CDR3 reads TGTGCCAGTGGACAGGGGGCGCGTGAGACCCAGTACTTC.

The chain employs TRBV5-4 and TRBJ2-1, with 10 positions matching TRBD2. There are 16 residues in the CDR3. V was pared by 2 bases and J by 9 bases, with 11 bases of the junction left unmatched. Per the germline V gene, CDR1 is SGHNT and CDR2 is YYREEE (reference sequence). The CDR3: CASSFWTSGQTGEQFF. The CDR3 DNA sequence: TGTGCCAGCAGCTTCTGGACTAGCGGCCAAACCGGTGAGCAGTTCTTC.

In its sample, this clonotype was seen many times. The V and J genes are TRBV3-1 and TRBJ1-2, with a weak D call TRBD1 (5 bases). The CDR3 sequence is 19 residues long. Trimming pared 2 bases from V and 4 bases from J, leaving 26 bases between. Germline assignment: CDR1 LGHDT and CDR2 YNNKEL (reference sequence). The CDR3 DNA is TGTGCCAGCAGCCAATTCCGAACAGGCCGAATAGCTGAGCGCTATGGCTACACCTTC. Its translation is CASSQFRTGRIAERYGYTF.